This T cell receptor beta chain was recovered during a study of breast tumors, draining lymph nodes, adjacent tissues. This CDR3 is built from 17 residues. V gave up 3 bases and J gave up 4 bases, with 22 bases separating them. Germline loops: CDR1 SQVTM, CDR2 ANQGSEA. This clonotype has only a few counts. TCRdb re-derived calls from the multiplex PCR reads in MiXCR, one entry per CDR3 protein. The sample yields approximately 63,000 distinct CDR3 sequences, 57% seen once. Sequenced: breast tumor tissue. The source of this sequence is a female donor with breast cancer. Some clones in this sample may be carry-over from other donors' samples. V is TRBV29-1 and J is TRBJ2-1; the D call may be TRBD1 or TRBD2 (5 bases each). CDR3: CSVDWGIDTTPYNEQFF. CDR3 coding DNA: TGCAGCGTTGATTGGGGGATCGACACAACCCCGTACAATGAGCAGTTCTTC.